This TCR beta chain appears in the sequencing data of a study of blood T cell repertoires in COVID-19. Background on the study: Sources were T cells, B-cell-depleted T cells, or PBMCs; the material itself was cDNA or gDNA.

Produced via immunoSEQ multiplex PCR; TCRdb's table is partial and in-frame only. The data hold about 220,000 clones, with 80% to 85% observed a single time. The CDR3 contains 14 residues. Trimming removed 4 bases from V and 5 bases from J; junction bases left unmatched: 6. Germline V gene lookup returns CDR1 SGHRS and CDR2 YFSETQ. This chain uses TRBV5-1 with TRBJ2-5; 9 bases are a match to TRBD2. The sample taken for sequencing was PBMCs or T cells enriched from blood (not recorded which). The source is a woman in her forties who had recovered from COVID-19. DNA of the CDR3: TGCGCCAGCAGCCCCTTTGCGGGAGGGGAGACCCAGTACTTC. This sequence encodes CASSPFAGGETQYF. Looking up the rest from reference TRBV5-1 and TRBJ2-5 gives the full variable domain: KAGVTQTPRYLIKTRGQQVTLSCSPISGHRSVSWYQQTPGQGLQFLFEYFSETQRNKGNFPGRFSGRQFSNSRSEMNVSTLELGDSALYLCASSPFAGGETQYFGPGTRLLVL.